This is a list of T cell receptor beta chains from one sample in a study of monozygotic twins with inflammatory bowel disease. From the 5' RACE reads, TCRdb lists one entry per CDR3 protein and no DNA. The specimen's table records 110,000 to 150,000 distinct CDR3 sequences. Sequences were obtained from blood. These TCRs come from a human donor with ulcerative colitis or Crohn's disease, or a healthy co-twin of an affected twin (not recorded which). Both conserved end residues are part of each CDR3.

CDR3 protein	V gene	J gene
CASSLPGQPTYNEQFF	TRBV5-6	TRBJ2-1
CSARALAGIDEQYF	TRBV20-1	TRBJ2-7
CASSQGDRGNTGELFF	TRBV4-3	TRBJ2-2
CASSSPGQEYYEQYF	TRBV27	TRBJ2-7
CSARDRPVNTGELFF	TRBV20-1	TRBJ2-2
CAISESRGMGSGANVLTF	TRBV10-3	TRBJ2-6
CASSFLGAGQPQHF	TRBV5-6	TRBJ1-5
CASNIFGRTEAFF	TRBV12-3/TRBV12-4	TRBJ1-1
CAARAGQRNTEAFF	TRBV10-3	TRBJ1-1
CASSDWDSRPTNYGYTF	TRBV12-3/TRBV12-4	TRBJ1-2
CASSLTGGPTDTQYF	TRBV9	TRBJ2-3
CASSLYLNTEAFF	TRBV7-3	TRBJ1-1
CASSTGLNTGELFF	TRBV5-1	TRBJ2-2
CASSLVSGLQSEQFF	TRBV7-3	TRBJ2-1
CASSSNRGWATEAFF	TRBV27	TRBJ1-1
CSVEGGGKLFF	TRBV29-1	TRBJ1-4
CASSSRDKPYEQYF	TRBV19	TRBJ2-7
CSAWDSGSPGANVLTF	TRBV20-1	TRBJ2-6
CASSLGSVQYF	TRBV7-2	TRBJ2-7
CASSLASLNGYTF	TRBV7-8	TRBJ1-2
CASSLGGLDAYEQYF	TRBV12-3/TRBV12-4	TRBJ2-7
CASSIYVVEGANNEQFF	TRBV19	TRBJ2-1
CASSKGPMNQPQHF	TRBV7-6	TRBJ1-5
CASSPSPGLAKITYEQYF	TRBV6-1	TRBJ2-7
CASSLIGTVSYEQYF	TRBV7-6	TRBJ2-7
CASSFPGTSGTVEQFF	TRBV7-2	TRBJ2-1
CASSVIGNIQYF	TRBV6-1	TRBJ2-4
CSARQPHQPQHF	TRBV20-1	TRBJ1-5
CASSLLVNTEAFF	TRBV27	TRBJ1-1
CSARDPRTPGQGPQHF	TRBV20-1	TRBJ1-5
CAIGPRGQPQHF	TRBV12-3/TRBV12-4	TRBJ1-5
CSASPLSGWDQPQHF	TRBV20-1	TRBJ1-5
CASSLSGNSYNEQFF	TRBV9	TRBJ2-1
CAWSVHRVGNSPLHF	TRBV30	TRBJ1-6
CASSLGIGRVADTQYF	TRBV5-1	TRBJ2-3
CASSLKRGLAGTNEQFF	TRBV5-6	TRBJ2-1
CSARGTRSTDTQYF	TRBV20-1	TRBJ2-3
CASSLSGSRHNEQFF	TRBV11-2	TRBJ2-1
CSAPGLAVSYNEQFF	TRBV20-1	TRBJ2-1
CASSSLPGSSYNEQFF	TRBV5-1	TRBJ2-1
CASSQLSGSPVRNEQFF	TRBV14	TRBJ2-1
CASSYPSAREAFF	TRBV6-5	TRBJ1-1
CASSSDRGHGSNEKLFF	TRBV7-8	TRBJ1-4
CASSLVASGPDTQYF	TRBV12-3/TRBV12-4	TRBJ2-3
CASSVQGHEQYF	TRBV28	TRBJ2-7
CASSLRLAPGEQYF	TRBV5-5	TRBJ2-7
CASTMFGTGAVMAEAFF	TRBV5-1	TRBJ1-1
CASRVSHGTGELFF	TRBV5-4	TRBJ2-2
CASSSWMSPLHF	TRBV12-3/TRBV12-4	TRBJ1-6
CASSVGGHEQFF	TRBV12-3/TRBV12-4	TRBJ2-1
CSVLRTSGMGNEQFF	TRBV29-1	TRBJ2-1
CASSEGQGFYNEQFF	TRBV6-1	TRBJ2-1
CATSDYTGAGTNVLTF	TRBV24-1	TRBJ2-6
CASSLVGSSDTGELFF	TRBV5-6	TRBJ2-2
CASSQRARFERQILNTEAFF	TRBV14	TRBJ1-1
CASSFMGAADTQYF	TRBV5-6	TRBJ2-3
CASSLSRDRPSPLHF	TRBV7-9	TRBJ1-6
CASSQEGSSGANVLTF	TRBV4-2	TRBJ2-6
CSAPTGGPYYGYTF	TRBV20-1	TRBJ1-2
CASSLISAGDRFF	TRBV5-5	TRBJ2-1